This paragraph reports one T cell receptor beta chain. Its antigen is unknown. Base qualities are missing; no much larger clone stands one base away. The library was made by 5' RACE. Sequencing relied on an Illumina HiSeq 2500. The second PCR ran for about 6 to 12 cycles and used a J-beta primer mix along with a sample-barcoded 5' primer. Each TCR beta cDNA molecule received a unique molecular identifier from a template-switch 5' adaptor carrying 12 random nucleotides. Each sample yielded at least 2.5 million CDR3-containing paired-end reads. The Mint cDNA synthesis kit, primed by a TRBC-specific oligonucleotide, was used to synthesize first-strand cDNA from all RNA. After uracil-DNA glycosylase treatment, a first 18-cycle PCR used universal primers M1SS and BC2_uni_R on all cDNA. Processing in the source paper ran as follows. For normalization, 1 million high-quality reads were randomly selected from each sample, with every read carrying a distinct molecular identifier. Instead of being binned into consensus sequences, reads that shared molecular identifiers were thrown out. MiTCR, run with a Q25 quality threshold and the strictest error-elimination algorithm, handled CDR3 identification, clonotype clustering and error correction. Lower-bound total TCR beta diversity was estimated with a nonparametric unseen species model using Euler transformation. TCRdb trimmed the raw reads at Q25, called clones with MiXCR and kept productive beta chains. Each entry merges the rows of one CDR3 protein and shows their most common DNA and genes. Clone size and V and J calls follow TCRdb, not the original study. Counted in this sample were about 640,000 distinct CDR3 sequences; around three fifths of them appeared once. 30% to 45% of the sample lies in the top ten.

Sequences MNHEY (CDR1) and SVGAGI (CDR2) are obtained from the germline V gene. Reading from cysteine to phenylalanine, the CDR3 counts 14 amino acids. Just the 42-base CDR3 DNA is kept, in frame starting at base 1. The V and J ends are trimmed by 6 bases and 6 bases, leaving 17 bases between them. This sample was taken from a study of blood T cells in healthy people across ages (dated by TCRdb to between 2014 and 2017). The study in broad terms: In model experiments, roughly one uniquely barcoded TCR beta cDNA molecule per two T cells was captured by template switching. The study measured age-related changes in TCR beta repertoire diversity using deep sequencing normalized with unique cDNA molecular identifiers. To avoid experimental bias, donors of different ages were distributed randomly across sequencing lanes. Donors were grouped into four age groups: young (average roughly 15 years), middle-aged (around 39), aged (approximately 67) and long-lived (approximately 81). For two donors (one aged 18 to 30 and one aged 80 or older), the study analyzed two additional independent replicas of 1 million unique cDNA reads from the same blood draw. Results the study describes overall, beyond this receptor: Because profiling used bulk unsorted PBMCs, naive and antigen-experienced compartments could not be compared conclusively. As age increased, observed TCR beta diversity per million T cells dropped in a roughly linear way, and a significant reduction was already evident by age roughly 40. The percentage of naive T cells measured by flow cytometry correlated strongly with observed TCR beta diversity. Donor CMV infection status was unknown, potentially confounding age-related changes in expanded clonotypes. Estimates of total diversity based on one million sequenced T cells were regarded as lower bounds and as underestimates. Compared with the aged group, the long-lived group had more naive CD4+ T cells, fewer expanded clones and increased TCR diversity, a pattern suggesting age selection.

The roughly 39 donors, aged about 6 to 95 years, were systemically healthy Caucasian individuals from Russia. Each donor gave roughly 11 milliliters of peripheral blood, drawn into EDTA-treated Vacutainer tubes. Ficoll-Paque density-gradient centrifugation was used to isolate PBMCs, with at least 6 million obtained per sample. Total RNA, at least 6 micrograms per sample, was extracted from PBMCs with Trizol reagent. Naive CD45RAhigh/CD27high T cell percentages were measured by flow cytometry on a PBMC aliquot from every donor. The rearranged segments are TRBV6-5 and TRBJ2-5, with TRBD1 tentatively as D gene (5 bases match). The sequence derives from a man aged 55 to 70 in good health. Sequencing was performed on blood. The CDR3 reads as follows: CASRQTWGGQTQYF. The nucleotides read TGTGCCAGCAGACAGACATGGGGCGGCCAGACCCAGTACTTC.